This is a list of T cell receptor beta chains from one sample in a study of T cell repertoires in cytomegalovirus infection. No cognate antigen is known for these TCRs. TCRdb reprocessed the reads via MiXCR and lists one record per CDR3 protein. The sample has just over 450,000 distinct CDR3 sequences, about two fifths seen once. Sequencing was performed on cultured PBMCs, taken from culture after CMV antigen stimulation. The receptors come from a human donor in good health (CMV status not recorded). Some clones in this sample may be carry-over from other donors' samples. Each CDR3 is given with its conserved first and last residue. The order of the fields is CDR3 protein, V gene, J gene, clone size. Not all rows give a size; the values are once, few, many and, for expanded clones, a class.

cdr3_aa: CASSHARRINTEAFF; v_call: TRBV6-2/TRBV6-3; j_call: TRBJ1-1; clone_size: .
cdr3_aa: CASSAGDSYSYEQYF; v_call: TRBV5-4; j_call: TRBJ2-7; clone_size: .
cdr3_aa: CASSIAGSDIQYF; v_call: TRBV19; j_call: TRBJ2-4; clone_size: few
cdr3_aa: CASRYLEGGRNEQFF; v_call: TRBV19; j_call: TRBJ2-1; clone_size: .
cdr3_aa: CSASRGQAGHEKLFF; v_call: TRBV20-1; j_call: TRBJ1-4; clone_size: .
cdr3_aa: CASSVGSGVGDEQYF; v_call: TRBV7-2; j_call: TRBJ2-7; clone_size: .
cdr3_aa: CASRTGENEQYF; v_call: TRBV6-2/TRBV6-3; j_call: TRBJ2-7; clone_size: .
cdr3_aa: CASSFYTLAGGHPTDTQYF; v_call: TRBV7-2; j_call: TRBJ2-3; clone_size: many
cdr3_aa: CASSRRDTTSYEQYF; v_call: TRBV9; j_call: TRBJ2-7; clone_size: .
cdr3_aa: CASSFTGLLAEQYF; v_call: TRBV7-9; j_call: TRBJ2-7; clone_size: few
cdr3_aa: CASSHRGPGETQYF; v_call: TRBV12-3/TRBV12-4; j_call: TRBJ2-5; clone_size: .
cdr3_aa: CASSLRQEGTEAFF; v_call: TRBV11-2; j_call: TRBJ1-1; clone_size: .
cdr3_aa: CAIKGGGETDTQYF; v_call: TRBV10-3; j_call: TRBJ2-3; clone_size: .
cdr3_aa: CASSGTGITTDTQYF; v_call: TRBV12-3/TRBV12-4; j_call: TRBJ2-3; clone_size: .
cdr3_aa: CSASSGQNTGELFF; v_call: TRBV20-1; j_call: TRBJ2-2; clone_size: .
cdr3_aa: CASSSLQDNSPLHF; v_call: TRBV12-3/TRBV12-4; j_call: TRBJ1-6; clone_size: .
cdr3_aa: CASSFGGGGGELFF; v_call: TRBV7-2; j_call: TRBJ2-2; clone_size: few
cdr3_aa: CASSFHTGELFF; v_call: TRBV12-3/TRBV12-4; j_call: TRBJ2-2; clone_size: .
cdr3_aa: CASSFRWTSGDKNNEQFF; v_call: TRBV7-8; j_call: TRBJ2-1; clone_size: few
cdr3_aa: CASTLTRGGRPDTQYF; v_call: TRBV27; j_call: TRBJ2-3; clone_size: .
cdr3_aa: CASSPIRGRRSGNTIYF; v_call: TRBV18; j_call: TRBJ1-3; clone_size: .
cdr3_aa: CASSYGAQETQYF; v_call: TRBV7-6; j_call: TRBJ2-5; clone_size: few
cdr3_aa: CASSEAEGQPQHF; v_call: TRBV6-1; j_call: TRBJ1-5; clone_size: .
cdr3_aa: CASSQTPRVRGEQFF; v_call: TRBV6-6; j_call: TRBJ2-1; clone_size: .
cdr3_aa: CASSGNTGGYGYTF; v_call: TRBV5-1; j_call: TRBJ1-2; clone_size: .
cdr3_aa: CASSLGLARNEQFF; v_call: TRBV11-3; j_call: TRBJ2-1; clone_size: .
cdr3_aa: CASSSTVLQPQHF; v_call: TRBV7-8; j_call: TRBJ1-5; clone_size: .
cdr3_aa: CASSAYGQGKNTEAFF; v_call: TRBV7-4; j_call: TRBJ1-1; clone_size: .
cdr3_aa: CASKPTGTDTQYF; v_call: TRBV7-2; j_call: TRBJ2-3; clone_size: many
cdr3_aa: CSVLLTGVNTEAFF; v_call: TRBV29-1; j_call: TRBJ1-1; clone_size: few
cdr3_aa: CASSYPGSGNEQFF; v_call: TRBV6-2/TRBV6-3; j_call: TRBJ2-1; clone_size: .
cdr3_aa: CSARDRRSGTDTQYF; v_call: TRBV20-1; j_call: TRBJ2-3; clone_size: .
cdr3_aa: CSAKTGTTDGELFF; v_call: TRBV29-1; j_call: TRBJ2-2; clone_size: .
cdr3_aa: CATRSTGEGTDTQYF; v_call: TRBV24-1; j_call: TRBJ2-3; clone_size: .
cdr3_aa: CASRSTGATGELFF; v_call: TRBV25-1; j_call: TRBJ2-2; clone_size: few
cdr3_aa: CASSSRDRGFMNTEAFF; v_call: TRBV28; j_call: TRBJ1-1; clone_size: few
cdr3_aa: CASIAQGRGVQKTQYF; v_call: TRBV7-2; j_call: TRBJ2-5; clone_size: .
cdr3_aa: CASSSSGTRLGGKTQYF; v_call: TRBV7-6; j_call: TRBJ2-5; clone_size: few
cdr3_aa: CASSFSEQETQYF; v_call: TRBV7-2; j_call: TRBJ2-5; clone_size: few
cdr3_aa: CASSRLRDRAYEQYF; v_call: TRBV7-2; j_call: TRBJ2-7; clone_size: few
cdr3_aa: CASMERDTQYF; v_call: TRBV19; j_call: TRBJ2-3; clone_size: .